These T cell receptor beta chains were read from a single sample in a study of cytomegalovirus exposure and HLA in healthy donors. The method was immunoSEQ multiplex PCR; TCRdb's version includes in-frame clones alone and lacks a portion of them. The sample lists more than 140,000 clones; around 73% were seen once. The specimen was PBMCs. Receptors originate from a female donor in good health and CMV-seronegative. CDR3s include the opening cysteine and the closing phenylalanine or tryptophan. D genes are given only for firm matches. A row's size may be missing; if present it is once, few, many or a size class.

V gene: TRBV19
clone size: NA
CDR3 length: 16
D gene: NA
J gene: TRBJ1-3
CDR3 protein: CASSIVAGMAGNTIYF
CDR3 DNA: TGTGCCAGTAGTATAGTGGCAGGAATGGCTGGAAACACCATATATTTT

V gene: TRBV10-3
clone size: NA
CDR3 length: 13
D gene: TRBD1
J gene: TRBJ1-4
CDR3 protein: CATRQGNIEKLFF
CDR3 DNA: TGTGCCACCCGACAGGGAAACATTGAAAAACTGTTTTTT

V gene: TRBV6-5
clone size: few
CDR3 length: 13
D gene: TRBD1
J gene: TRBJ1-2
CDR3 protein: CAAKGTVNYGYTF
CDR3 DNA: TGTGCCGCTAAGGGGACAGTTAACTATGGCTACACCTTC

V gene: TRBV15
clone size: NA
CDR3 length: 12
D gene: NA
J gene: TRBJ1-5
CDR3 protein: CAAGLGGQPQHF
CDR3 DNA: TGTGCCGCCGGCTTGGGGGGGCAGCCCCAGCATTTT

V gene: TRBV7-9
clone size: NA
CDR3 length: 12
D gene: NA
J gene: TRBJ2-1
CDR3 protein: CSSSQRPGEQFF
CDR3 DNA: TGTTCCAGCAGTCAAAGACCGGGTGAGCAGTTCTTC

V gene: TRBV29-1
clone size: NA
CDR3 length: 15
D gene: TRBD1
J gene: TRBJ1-2
CDR3 protein: CSVQRAGQGNYGYTF
CDR3 DNA: TGCAGCGTCCAAAGGGCGGGACAGGGAAACTATGGCTACACCTTC

V gene: TRBV18
clone size: NA
CDR3 length: 13
D gene: NA
J gene: TRBJ1-1
CDR3 protein: CASSPSRDTEAFF
CDR3 DNA: TGTGCCAGCTCACCCTCCAGGGACACTGAAGCTTTCTTT

V gene: TRBV29-1
clone size: once
CDR3 length: 13
D gene: TRBD1
J gene: TRBJ1-1
CDR3 protein: CSVCETGVGEAFF
CDR3 DNA: TGCAGCGTTTGCGAGACAGGGGTTGGTGAAGCTTTCTTT

V gene: TRBV19
clone size: NA
CDR3 length: 15
D gene: TRBD1
J gene: TRBJ1-2
CDR3 protein: CASSTNTGGASGYTF
CDR3 DNA: TGTGCCAGTAGTACGAACACAGGGGGCGCGTCTGGCTACACCTTC

V gene: TRBV4-1
clone size: few
CDR3 length: 13
D gene: NA
J gene: TRBJ2-7
CDR3 protein: CATQGGNRYEQYF
CDR3 DNA: TGCGCCACCCAAGGGGGAAACCGCTACGAGCAGTACTTC

V gene: TRBV6-1
clone size: NA
CDR3 length: 15
D gene: TRBD1
J gene: TRBJ1-2
CDR3 protein: CASSEGQGVAYGYPF
CDR3 DNA: TGTGCCAGCAGTGAGGGACAGGGGGTTGCCTATGGCTACCCCTTC

V gene: TRBV28
clone size: many
CDR3 length: 13
D gene: TRBD2
J gene: TRBJ2-3
CDR3 protein: CASVAGGPDTQYF
CDR3 DNA: TGTGCCAGCGTAGCGGGAGGGCCAGATACGCAGTATTTT

V gene: TRBV28
clone size: NA
CDR3 length: 15
D gene: NA
J gene: TRBJ2-7
CDR3 protein: CASSHPRDTFYEQYF
CDR3 DNA: TGTGCCAGCAGCCACCCCCGGGACACCTTCTACGAGCAGTACTTC

V gene: TRBV5-6
clone size: NA
CDR3 length: 16
D gene: NA
J gene: TRBJ2-2
CDR3 protein: CASSLGFGGRGGELFF
CDR3 DNA: TGTGCCAGCAGCTTGGGATTCGGAGGCCGGGGCGGGGAGCTGTTTTTT

V gene: TRBV15
clone size: NA
CDR3 length: 15
D gene: TRBD1
J gene: TRBJ2-3
CDR3 protein: CATSFRDRATDTQYF
CDR3 DNA: TGTGCCACCAGCTTCCGGGACAGAGCCACAGATACGCAGTATTTT

V gene: TRBV5-4
clone size: NA
CDR3 length: 15
D gene: NA
J gene: TRBJ1-5
CDR3 protein: CASSLAGGSNQPQHF
CDR3 DNA: TGTGCCAGCAGCTTGGCGGGGGGGAGCAATCAGCCCCAGCATTTT

V gene: TRBV4-1
clone size: NA
CDR3 length: 15
D gene: TRBD2
J gene: TRBJ2-7
CDR3 protein: CASSSEPLAGYEQYF
CDR3 DNA: TGCGCCAGCAGCTCGGAGCCACTAGCGGGCTACGAGCAGTACTTC

V gene: TRBV7-6
clone size: NA
CDR3 length: 14
D gene: TRBD1
J gene: TRBJ1-1
CDR3 protein: CASSPDRGITEAFF
CDR3 DNA: TGTGCCAGCAGCCCCGACAGGGGAATCACTGAAGCTTTCTTT

V gene: TRBV4-1
clone size: NA
CDR3 length: 13
D gene: TRBD2
J gene: TRBJ2-5
CDR3 protein: CASSITSAETQYF
CDR3 DNA: TGCGCCAGCAGCATCACTAGCGCAGAGACCCAGTACTTC

V gene: TRBV19
clone size: NA
CDR3 length: 14
D gene: TRBD1
J gene: TRBJ2-7
CDR3 protein: CASSIRQGSYEQYF
CDR3 DNA: TGTGCCAGTAGTATAAGACAGGGTTCCTACGAGCAGTACTTC

V gene: TRBV19
clone size: few
CDR3 length: 16
D gene: NA
J gene: TRBJ1-1
CDR3 protein: CASREGSMVMNTEAFF
CDR3 DNA: TGTGCCAGTAGAGAGGGCTCAATGGTGATGAACACTGAAGCTTTCTTT

V gene: TRBV29-1
clone size: once
CDR3 length: 12
D gene: TRBD1
J gene: TRBJ1-2
CDR3 protein: CSVAGQGRGYTF
CDR3 DNA: TGCAGCGTTGCCGGACAGGGTCGTGGCTACACCTTC

V gene: TRBV4-2
clone size: NA
CDR3 length: 18
D gene: TRBD2
J gene: TRBJ2-1
CDR3 protein: CASSPEERFGTRTNEQFF
CDR3 DNA: TGTGCCAGCAGCCCAGAAGAAAGGTTCGGGACTAGAACGAATGAGCAGTTCTTC

V gene: TRBV29-1
clone size: NA
CDR3 length: 11
D gene: NA
J gene: TRBJ2-7
CDR3 protein: CSVVHVSEQYF
CDR3 DNA: TGCAGCGTTGTTCATGTTTCCGAGCAGTACTTC

V gene: TRBV7-9
clone size: NA
CDR3 length: 14
D gene: NA
J gene: TRBJ1-5
CDR3 protein: CASSPYTSNQPQHF
CDR3 DNA: TGTGCCAGCAGCCCTTACACTAGCAATCAGCCCCAGCATTTT

V gene: TRBV2
clone size: NA
CDR3 length: 15
D gene: TRBD2
J gene: TRBJ2-1
CDR3 protein: CASRAGTTSDNEQFF
CDR3 DNA: TGTGCCAGCAGAGCCGGGACTACGTCCGACAATGAGCAGTTCTTC

V gene: TRBV2
clone size: once
CDR3 length: 17
D gene: TRBD2
J gene: TRBJ2-7
CDR3 protein: CASSQSQLAGGAYEQYF
CDR3 DNA: TGTGCCAGCAGCCAATCCCAACTAGCGGGGGGAGCCTACGAGCAGTACTTC

V gene: TRBV5-1
clone size: once
CDR3 length: 13
D gene: TRBD1
J gene: TRBJ2-1
CDR3 protein: CASTDRVGNEQFF
CDR3 DNA: TGCGCCAGCACCGACAGGGTGGGCAATGAGCAGTTCTTC